This paragraph covers one T cell receptor (beta chain) sequence. Its cognate antigen is unknown. The record originates from a study of cytomegalovirus exposure and HLA in healthy donors. Overall study findings and caveats: Earlier analysis yielded a pattern in which most TCR beta V segments were productive about 90% or about 30% of the time.

PCR involved 60 Vbeta and 13 Jbeta primers. Using immunoSEQ multiplex PCR, the repertoire was profiled, and TCRdb retains in-frame clones only, with some absent. Found here are about 110,000 clones, 74% of them singletons; the top ten hold more than 2%. The CDR3 sequence is 15 residues long. Germline-derived CDR1 and CDR2 are LNHDA and SQIVND (reference sequence). V was pared by 4 bases and J by 4 bases, with 4 bases of the junction left unmatched. The clonotype was recovered from a man in his forties or fifties in good health and CMV-seropositive. Source material: PBMCs. The V and J genes are TRBV19 and TRBJ1-5; 10 bases are a match to TRBD1. CDR3 DNA: TGTGCCAGTAGTAAGACAGGGGGCTATAATCAGCCCCAGCATTTT. Translated: CASSKTGGYNQPQHF.